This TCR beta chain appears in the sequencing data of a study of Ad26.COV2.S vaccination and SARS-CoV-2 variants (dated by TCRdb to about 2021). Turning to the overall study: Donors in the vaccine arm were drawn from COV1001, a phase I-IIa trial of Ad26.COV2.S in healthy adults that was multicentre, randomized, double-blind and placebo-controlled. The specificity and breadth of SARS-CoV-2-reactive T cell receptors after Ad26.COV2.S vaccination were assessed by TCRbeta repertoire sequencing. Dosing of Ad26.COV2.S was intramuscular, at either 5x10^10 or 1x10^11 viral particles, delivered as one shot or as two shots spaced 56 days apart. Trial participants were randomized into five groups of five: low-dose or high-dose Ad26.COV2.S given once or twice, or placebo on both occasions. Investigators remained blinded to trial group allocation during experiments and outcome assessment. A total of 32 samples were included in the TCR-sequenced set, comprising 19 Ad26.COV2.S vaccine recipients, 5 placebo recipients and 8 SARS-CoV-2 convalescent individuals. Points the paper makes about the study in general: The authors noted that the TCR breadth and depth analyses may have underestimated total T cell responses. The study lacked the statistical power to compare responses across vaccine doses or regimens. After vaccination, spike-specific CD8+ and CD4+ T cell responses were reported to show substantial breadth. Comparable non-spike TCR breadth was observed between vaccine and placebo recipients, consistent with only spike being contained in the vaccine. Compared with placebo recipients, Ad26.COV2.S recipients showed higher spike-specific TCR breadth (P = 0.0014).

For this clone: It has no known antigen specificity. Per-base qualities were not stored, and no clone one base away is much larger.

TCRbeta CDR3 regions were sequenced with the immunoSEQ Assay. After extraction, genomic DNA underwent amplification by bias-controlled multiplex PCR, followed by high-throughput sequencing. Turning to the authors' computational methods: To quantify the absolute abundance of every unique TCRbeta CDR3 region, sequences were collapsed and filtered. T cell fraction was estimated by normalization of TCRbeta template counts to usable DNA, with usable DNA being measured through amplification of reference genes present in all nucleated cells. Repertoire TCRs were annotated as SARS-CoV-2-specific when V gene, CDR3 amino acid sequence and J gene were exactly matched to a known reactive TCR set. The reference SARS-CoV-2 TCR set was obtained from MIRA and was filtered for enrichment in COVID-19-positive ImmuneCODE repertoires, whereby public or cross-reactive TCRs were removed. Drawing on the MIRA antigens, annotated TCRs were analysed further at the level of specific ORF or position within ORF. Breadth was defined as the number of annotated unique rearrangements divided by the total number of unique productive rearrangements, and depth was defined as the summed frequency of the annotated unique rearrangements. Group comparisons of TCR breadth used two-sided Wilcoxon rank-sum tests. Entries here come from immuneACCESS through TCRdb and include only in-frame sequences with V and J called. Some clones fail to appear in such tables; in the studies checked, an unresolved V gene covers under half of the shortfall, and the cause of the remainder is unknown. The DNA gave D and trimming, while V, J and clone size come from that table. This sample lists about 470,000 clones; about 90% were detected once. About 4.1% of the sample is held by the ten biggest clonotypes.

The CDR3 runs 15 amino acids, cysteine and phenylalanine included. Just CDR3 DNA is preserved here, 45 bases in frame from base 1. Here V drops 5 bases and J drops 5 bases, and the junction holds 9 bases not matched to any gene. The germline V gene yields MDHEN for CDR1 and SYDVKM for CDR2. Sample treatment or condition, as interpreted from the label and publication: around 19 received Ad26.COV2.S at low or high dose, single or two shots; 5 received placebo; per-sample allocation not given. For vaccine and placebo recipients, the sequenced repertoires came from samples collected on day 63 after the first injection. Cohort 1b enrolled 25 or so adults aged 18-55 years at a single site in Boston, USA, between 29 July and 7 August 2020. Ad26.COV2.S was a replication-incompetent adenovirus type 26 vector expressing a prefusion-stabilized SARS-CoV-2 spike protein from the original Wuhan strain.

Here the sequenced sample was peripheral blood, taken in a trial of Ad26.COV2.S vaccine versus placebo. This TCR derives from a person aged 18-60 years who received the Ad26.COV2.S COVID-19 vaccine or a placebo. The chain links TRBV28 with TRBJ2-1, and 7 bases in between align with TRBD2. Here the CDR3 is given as CASSRGGSSNNEQFF. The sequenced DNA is TGTGCCAGCAGTAGGGGCGGGAGTTCCAACAATGAGCAGTTCTTC.